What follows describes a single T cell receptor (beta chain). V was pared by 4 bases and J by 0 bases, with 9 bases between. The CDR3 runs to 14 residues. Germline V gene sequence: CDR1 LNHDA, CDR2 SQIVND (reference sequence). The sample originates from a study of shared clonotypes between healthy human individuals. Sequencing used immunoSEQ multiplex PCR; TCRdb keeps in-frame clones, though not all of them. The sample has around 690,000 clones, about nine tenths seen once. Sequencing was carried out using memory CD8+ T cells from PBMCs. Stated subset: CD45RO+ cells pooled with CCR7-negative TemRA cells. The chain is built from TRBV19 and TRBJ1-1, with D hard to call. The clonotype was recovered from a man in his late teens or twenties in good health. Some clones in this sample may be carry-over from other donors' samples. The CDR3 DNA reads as TGTGCCAGTAGTACCCCCCGTATGAACACTGAAGCTTTCTTT. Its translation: CASSTPRMNTEAFF. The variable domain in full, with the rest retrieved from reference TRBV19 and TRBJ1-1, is DGGITQSPKYLFRKEGQNVTLSCEQNLNHDAMYWYRQDPGQGLRLIYYSQIVNDFQKGDIAEGYSVSREKKESFPLTVTSAQKNPTAFYLCASSTPRMNTEAFFGQGTRLTVV.